This T cell receptor (beta chain) was recovered during a study of blood T cells in healthy people across ages. Study-wide results and limits: Across the age range, TCR beta diversity per million T cells fell in a roughly linear way.

In regard to this clonotype: As yet, its antigen is unknown.

CDR1 and CDR2 (germline): MNHEY, SMNVEV (reference sequence). V dropped 6 bases and J dropped 0 bases, with 17 bases sitting between them. This CDR3 region has 16 residues. Every participating donor contributed 8.5 to 10 milliliters of peripheral blood through a draw. Then a second PCR, running roughly 7 to 11 cycles, was carried out with a sample-barcoded 5' primer and a J-beta primer mix. TCRdb fed the 5' RACE reads into MiXCR, producing one record per CDR3 protein. The sample lists roughly 1.9 million distinct CDR3 sequences, 39% occurring once. This receptor was taken from a human donor in good health. The sequencing input was blood. V and J are TRBV27 and TRBJ1-1; a weak D match, TRBD1 (5 bases). CDR3 sequence: CASRPGTTRLNTEAFF. CDR3 coding DNA: TGTGCCAGCAGACCCGGGACCACAAGGTTGAACACTGAAGCTTTCTTT.